This T cell receptor (beta chain) was identified in a study of identifying expanded T cells in peripheral blood. Study conclusions and caveats: Clone count variance between roughly 2-week samples rose with total template count. Over about two and four weeks, about 15 and 18 clones changed, versus approximately 1.2 between replicates.

The CDR3 loop spans 13 amino acids. V was trimmed by 4 bases and J by 2 bases, leaving 9 bases between them. The V gene's germline CDR1 is SQVTM and CDR2 ANQGSEA. During the collection period, no donor immune events like infections were recorded. The protocol was immunoSEQ multiplex PCR, while the TCRdb copy is restricted to in-frame clones and leaves out a portion. Found here are approximately 91,000 clones, roughly 88% of them singletons; the top ten hold under 4.5%. As for this clone: Its antigen is as yet unknown.

This chain connects TRBV29-1 to TRBJ2-1; D gene ambiguous. This clonotype originated in a person aged 18-70 years in good health. Sequenced material: blood. The CDR3 sequence is CSVVVKTYNEQFF. DNA of the CDR3: TGCAGCGTTGTGGTCAAAACCTACAATGAGCAGTTCTTC.